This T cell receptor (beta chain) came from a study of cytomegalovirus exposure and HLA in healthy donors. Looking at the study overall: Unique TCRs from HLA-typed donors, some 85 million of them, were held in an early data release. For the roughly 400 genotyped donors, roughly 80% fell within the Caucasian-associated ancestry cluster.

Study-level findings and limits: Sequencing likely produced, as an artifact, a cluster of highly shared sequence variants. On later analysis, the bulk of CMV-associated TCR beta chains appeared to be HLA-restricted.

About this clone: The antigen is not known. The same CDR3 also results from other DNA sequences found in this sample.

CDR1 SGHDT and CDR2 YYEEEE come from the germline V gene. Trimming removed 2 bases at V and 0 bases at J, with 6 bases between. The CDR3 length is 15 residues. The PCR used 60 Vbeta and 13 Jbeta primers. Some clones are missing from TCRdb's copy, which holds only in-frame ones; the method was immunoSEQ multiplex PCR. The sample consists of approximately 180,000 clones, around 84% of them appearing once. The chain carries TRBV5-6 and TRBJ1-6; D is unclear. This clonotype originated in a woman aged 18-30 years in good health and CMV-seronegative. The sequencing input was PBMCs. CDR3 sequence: CASSLGSSYNSPLHF. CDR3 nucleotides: TGTGCCAGCAGCTTAGGGAGCTCCTATAATTCACCCCTCCACTTT.